This TCR beta chain was captured in a study of CD8 T cells in ankylosing spondylitis. Study findings and constraints: Existing reports had already noted some motif variants in reactive arthritis synovial fluid and blood.

The germline CDR1 and CDR2 sequences are SGHTA and FQGTGA. Between the trimmed V and J ends, which lost 4 bases and 7 bases, there was a span of 10 bases. The CDR3 sequence is 13 residues long. This clonotype was seen more than once but under ten times. Its antigen is not known. TCRdb independently ran MiXCR on the 5' RACE reads; one entry per CDR3 protein. The sample yields about 27,000 distinct CDR3 sequences, 6.5% to 9% seen once. The sequence was collected from a male donor with ankylosing spondylitis or in good health (not recorded which). Sample: blood. V is TRBV7-3 and J is TRBJ2-2; tentatively, D is TRBD1 (5 bases). The CDR3 sequence: CASSSRVNGELFF. CDR3 bases: TGTGCCAGCAGCTCCAGGGTAAACGGGGAGCTGTTTTTT.